Listed here are 20 T cell receptor beta chains from one sample, sequenced in a study of multiple sclerosis patients with progressive multifocal leukoencephalopathy. Time point in this sample: approximately 12 months of natalizumab therapy. The method was immunoSEQ multiplex PCR; TCRdb's version includes in-frame clones alone and lacks a portion of them. The data show 26,000 or so clones, with 75% to 95% seen just once and under 2.5% held by the top ten. Specimen: PBMCs, collected from a patient treated with natalizumab. All receptors come from a man aged 25 to 40 with multiple sclerosis.

The rearrangement links TRBV30 to TRBJ2-5; D is unresolved. The length of the CDR3 is 11 residues. Germline V gene data show CDR1 as GTSNPN and CDR2 as SVGIG (reference sequence). The V and J ends lost 0 bases and 5 bases respectively, with 4 bases between them. As DNA, the CDR3 is TGTGCCTGGAGTGTAGGGGAGACCCAGTACTTC. Translation gives CAWSVGETQYF.

The chain is built from TRBV5-4 and TRBJ2-1; tentative D call: TRBD2 (5 bases). Trimming took off 4 bases at V and 8 bases at J, with 19 bases between the two ends. The CDR3 has 15 amino acids. The V gene's germline CDR1 is SGHNT and CDR2 YYREEE (reference sequence). CDR3 in DNA: TGTGCCAGCAGCCAACACCGGGCTCTGGAGGATGAGCAGTTCTTC. It is translated as CASSQHRALEDEQFF.

V usage is TRBV27 and J usage is TRBJ2-7; D is perhaps TRBD2 (6 bases). Germline V CDR1 and CDR2: MNHEY, SMNVEV (reference sequence). V lost 5 bases to trimming and J lost 3 bases, with 11 bases between them. The CDR3 is 13 residues long. CDR3 residues: CASSERVDYEQYF. CDR3 in DNA: TGTGCCAGCAGTGAGCGGGTCGACTACGAGCAGTACTTC.

V usage is TRBV30 and J usage is TRBJ1-2; D gene uncertain. The length of the CDR3 is 14 residues. Germline V lookup: CDR1 GTSNPN, CDR2 SVGIG (reference sequence). The ends were cut back, 0 bases at V and 4 bases at J, with 12 bases in the middle. In DNA form, the CDR3 reads TGTGCCTGGAGTGTACTGAGGAGGACCTATGGCTACACCTTC. Its translation is CAWSVLRRTYGYTF.

The chain employs TRBV7-9 and TRBJ2-1; 12 bases are a match to TRBD2. The CDR3 is 14 residues long. CDR1 and CDR2 from the germline V gene are SEHNR and FQNEAQ (reference sequence). J lost 5 bases, V lost 5 bases, and 1 base had no gene match. The CDR3 sequence is CASSRLAGDNEQFF. Here the CDR3 DNA reads TGTGCCAGCAGCAGACTAGCGGGAGACAATGAGCAGTTCTTC.

V is TRBV6-1 and J is TRBJ2-7; D remains ambiguous. CDR3 size: 16 residues. Germline V lookup: CDR1 MNHNS, CDR2 SASEGT. Trimming removed 3 bases from V and 0 bases from J, with 15 bases in between. The CDR3 sequence is CASSDWAAASSYEQYV. DNA for the CDR3: TGTGCCAGCAGTGATTGGGCAGCCGCTAGCTCCTACGAGCAGTACGTC.

The chain uses TRBV4-2 and TRBJ2-1; 7 nucleotides line up with TRBD2. The CDR3 sequence is 15 residues long. After removal of 1 base from V and 4 bases from J, the junction contained 4 bases not matched to a gene. The V gene's germline CDR1 is LGHNA and CDR2 YNFKEQ. The CDR3 region is CASSQVRELYNEQFF. As DNA, the CDR3 is TGTGCCAGCAGCCAAGTGCGGGAGTTATACAATGAGCAGTTCTTC.

V is TRBV6-1 and J is TRBJ1-1; TRBD1 matches at 7 bases. This CDR3 comprises 13 residues. J gave up 11 bases and V 3 bases, and 9 bases lay outside the gene matches. Germline assignment: CDR1 MNHNS and CDR2 SASEGT. CDR3 protein: CASSDPKGARAFF. The CDR3 nucleotides read TGTGCCAGCAGTGACCCTAAGGGGGCAAGGGCTTTCTTT.

This chain joins TRBV4-1 and TRBJ2-1; 11 bases are shared with TRBD2. The CDR3 spans 14 residues. Germline V gives CDR1 MGHRA, CDR2 YSYEKL. The junction had 2 bases not matched to a gene; V was cut back by 4 bases and J by 6 bases. The CDR3 here is CASSRLAGSNEQFF. The DNA for the CDR3 is TGCGCCAGCAGCCGACTAGCGGGAAGCAATGAGCAGTTCTTC.

V is TRBV27 and J is TRBJ2-7; D not certain. V lost 4 bases and J lost 3, with 19 bases in between. The CDR3 has 16 amino acids. Per germline, CDR1 MNHEY and CDR2 SMNVEV (reference sequence). This CDR3 reads CASSYSSAIGLYEQYF. The CDR3 DNA reads TGTGCCAGCAGTTACTCATCGGCAATTGGTCTCTACGAGCAGTACTTC.

The V and J genes are TRBV5-4 and TRBJ2-1, with D perhaps TRBD2 (6 bases). The CDR3 is 15 amino acids. V lost 1 base to trimming and J lost 1 base, with 9 bases between them. Germline V gene data show CDR1 as SGHNT and CDR2 as YYREEE (reference sequence). Here the CDR3 DNA reads TGTGCCAGCAGCTTGAGCGGGCCTTCCTACAATGAGCAGTTCTTC. It is translated as CASSLSGPSYNEQFF. Filled out from reference TRBV5-4 and TRBJ2-1, the complete variable domain reads ETGVTQSPTHLIKTRGQQVTLRCSSQSGHNTVSWYQQALGQGPQFIFQYYREEENGRGNFPPRFSGLQFPNYSSELNVNALELDDSALYLCASSLSGPSYNEQFFGPGTRLTVL.

V gene TRBV7-9 combines with J gene TRBJ2-6; D call uncertain. Trimming took 11 bases from V and 4 from J, leaving 9 bases between them. Germline CDR1 and CDR2: SEHNR and FQNEAQ (reference sequence). The CDR3 consists of 12 residues. The CDR3 DNA follows: TGTGCCGTACCCCCCGGGGCCAACGTCCTGACTTTC. It encodes CAVPPGANVLTF. Supplemented by reference TRBV7-9 and TRBJ2-6, the full variable domain reads DTGVSQNPRHKITKRGQNVTFRCDPISEHNRLYWYRQTLGQGPEFLTYFQNEAQLEKSRLLSDRFSAERPKGSFSTLEIQRTEQGDSAMYLCAVPPGANVLTFGAGSRLTVL.

This clone was picked up one time. This rearrangement joins TRBV9 to TRBJ2-2, with D tentatively TRBD1 (6 bases). This CDR3 has 15 residues. Trimming removed 2 bases at V and 4 bases at J, with 12 bases between. CDR1 and CDR2 (germline): SGDLS, YYNGEE. Written as DNA, the CDR3 is TGTGCCAGCAGCGTTCGAACAGGGAGCACCGGGGAGCTGTTTTTT. It specifies CASSVRTGSTGELFF.

This chain connects TRBV20-1 to TRBJ2-5; the D is unclear. The CDR3 length is 11 residues. The ends were cut back, 1 base at V and 4 bases at J, with 4 bases in the middle. The V gene's germline CDR1 is DFQATT and CDR2 SNEGSKA (reference sequence). The CDR3 loop reads CSARVVETQYF. The DNA of the CDR3 is TGCAGTGCTAGAGTGGTAGAGACCCAGTACTTC.

This clone was seen only once. This chain links TRBV19 with TRBJ2-1; tentative D call: TRBD2 (5 bases). V lost 0 bases to trimming and J lost 0 bases, with 18 bases between them. CDR1 and CDR2 (germline): LNHDA, SQIVND (reference sequence). This CDR3 has 19 amino acids. The CDR3 reads CASSIETPNSASSYNEQFF. The CDR3 DNA reads as TGTGCCAGTAGTATAGAGACCCCCAATAGCGCGAGCTCCTACAATGAGCAGTTCTTC.

The V gene is TRBV7-2, the J gene TRBJ2-3; D call uncertain. This CDR3 contains 16 residues. V was trimmed by 1 base and J by 2 bases, leaving 13 bases between them. Germline-derived CDR1 and CDR2 are SGHTA and FQGNSA. The CDR3 here is CASSLGALYLTDTQYF. For the CDR3, the DNA is TGTGCCAGCAGCTTAGGAGCGCTTTACCTCACAGATACGCAGTATTTT.

The CDR3 region has the DNA TGTGCCAGCAGCCGAACTACAGGGGGCGGGGAGACCCAGTACTTC. This translates into CASSRTTGGGETQYF. The rearrangement joins TRBV5-4 to TRBJ2-5; 9 bases agree with TRBD1. The CDR3 extends over 15 amino acids. Trimming removed 4 bases from V and 5 bases from J; junction bases left unmatched: 9. From germline, CDR1 is SGHNT and CDR2 YYREEE (reference sequence).

The chain joins TRBV5-4 to TRBJ2-1; TRBD2 matches 8 bases. Germline trimming cut 2 bases from V and 3 bases from J; bases unmatched to any gene: 4. The CDR3 has 15 amino acids. CDR1 and CDR2 (germline): SGHNT, YYREEE (reference sequence). The CDR3 spells CASSLTSGYYNEQFF. In DNA form, the CDR3 reads TGTGCCAGCAGCTTAACTAGCGGATACTACAATGAGCAGTTCTTC.

CDR3 amino acids: CATRTDPYEQYV. CDR3 sequence (DNA): TGTGCCACCCGGACGGATCCCTACGAGCAGTACGTC. The chain employs TRBV6-6 and TRBJ2-7; D not certain. V shed 10 bases and J shed 2 bases, with 12 bases lying between them. The CDR3 is made up of 12 amino acids. The germline gives CDR1 MNHNY, CDR2 SVGAGI (reference sequence).

The DNA for the CDR3 is TGCGCCAGCAGCCAAGTCTGGGACAGCATCTACGAGCAGTACTTC. Translation: CASSQVWDSIYEQYF. The chain couples TRBV4-1 to TRBJ2-7; TRBD1 matches 7 bases. CDR1 is MGHRA and CDR2 is YSYEKL in the germline V gene. V was clipped by 1 base and J by 3 bases; unmatched bases: 6. The CDR3 sequence is 15 residues long.